These 32 T cell receptor beta chains were all obtained from the same sample, sequenced in a study of siplizumab effects on memory and regulatory T cells (dated by TCRdb to about 2019). The library was produced with the immunoSEQ multiplex PCR assay. TCRdb stores this immuneACCESS table with in-frame sequences only. Part of the clones is absent; in the studies checked, under half of the shortfall reflects unresolved V genes, and no reason is known for the rest. This sample lists over 55,000 clones; around 78% were detected once. The leading ten clones occupy 3% to 4% of the sample. The sequenced material came from memory CD4+ T cells sorted from blood. This sample's cell subset or site label indicates: unstimulated CD4+ memory T cells. Receptor source: a human donor in good health.

The chain links TRBV10-3 to TRBJ2-1; 8 bases align to TRBD1. V gave up 8 bases and J gave up 6 bases; unmatched junction bases: 18. The CDR3 has 17 amino acids. The germline V gene encodes CDR1 ENHRY and CDR2 SYGVKD. The DNA of the CDR3 is TGTGCCATCGGAGAACAGGGGGTAAAATCAGGCCTCAATGAGCAGTTCTTC. Translated: CAIGEQGVKSGLNEQFF.

The chain employs TRBV5-6 and TRBJ2-4; D may match TRBD1 or TRBD2 (5 bases each). CDR1 is SGHDT, CDR2 YYEEEE, per germline. Trimming removed 2 bases from V and 11 bases from J, with 17 bases in between. This CDR3 is 14 amino acids long. This CDR3 is CASSLRDPIVVQYF. In nucleotides, the CDR3 is TGTGCCAGCAGCTTACGGGACCCCATAGTGGTTCAGTACTTC. The full variable domain, its missing parts supplied by reference TRBV5-6 and TRBJ2-4, is DAGVTQSPTHLIKTRGQQVTLRCSPKSGHDTVSWYQQALGQGPQFIFQYYEEEERQRGNFPDRFSGHQFPNYSSELNVNALLLGDSALYLCASSLRDPIVVQYFGAGTRLSVL.

The chain recombines TRBV5-1 with TRBJ2-7, with D unresolved. This CDR3 has 14 amino acids. V was shortened by 1 base and J by 3 bases, with 11 bases between the two germline ends. Germline loops: CDR1 SGHRS, CDR2 YFSETQ. The CDR3 region has the DNA TGCGCCAGCAGCTTGTATACGTCCATCTACGAGCAGTACTTC. As protein: CASSLYTSIYEQYF.

The genes are TRBV4-2 and TRBJ2-5; D is undetermined. CDR1 and CDR2 (germline): LGHNA, YNFKEQ. The CDR3 is 15 amino acids. V lost 1 base, J lost 2 bases, and 11 bases lay in between. The CDR3: CASSQVKAKQETQYF. DNA of the CDR3: TGTGCCAGCAGCCAAGTCAAGGCCAAACAAGAGACCCAGTACTTC.

This chain connects TRBV13 to TRBJ1-2, with a weak D call TRBD1 (5 bases). Germline V gene data show CDR1 as PRHDT and CDR2 as FYEKMQ (reference sequence). V lost 5 bases to trimming and J lost 0 bases, with 16 bases between them. The CDR3 is 16 residues long. DNA for the CDR3: TGTGCCAGCAGCACCATCCGAGGGGTTACTAACTATGGCTACACCTTC. Translation gives CASSTIRGVTNYGYTF.

This sequence joins TRBV5-1 and TRBJ2-1; D is perhaps TRBD2 (6 bases). Germline CDR1 and CDR2: SGHRS and YFSETQ. The CDR3 is 15 amino acids. V shed 2 bases and J shed 9 bases, with 18 bases lying between them. CDR3 sequence reads: CASSFSGSRAGEQFF. The CDR3 bases are TGCGCCAGCAGCTTCAGCGGGTCAAGGGCGGGTGAGCAGTTCTTC.

V gene TRBV11-3 combines with J gene TRBJ2-2, with D perhaps TRBD2 (5 bases). The germline CDR1 and CDR2 sequences are SGHNT and YENEEA. V was pared by 3 bases and J by 5 bases, with 13 bases between. The CDR3 spans 15 residues. The CDR3 DNA is TGTGCCAGCAGCTTCCAGGAGGCCGGAACCGGGGAGCTGTTTTTT. Its translation: CASSFQEAGTGELFF.

This clone was observed once. V and J are TRBV6-5 and TRBJ2-7; D is unresolved. Germline V gene sequence: CDR1 MNHEY, CDR2 SVGAGI. CDR3 size: 14 residues. Trimming took 5 bases from V and 0 from J, leaving 11 bases between them. CDR3 in amino acids: CASSPPVSSYEQYF. The CDR3 nucleotides are TGTGCCAGCAGTCCCCCGGTGAGCTCCTACGAGCAGTACTTC.

J is TRBJ1-5 and V is TRBV4-1; possibly TRBD1 for D (5 bases). The germline CDR1 and CDR2 sequences are MGHRA and YSYEKL. The CDR3 has 16 amino acids. V dropped 4 bases and J dropped 0 bases, with 13 bases sitting between them. The CDR3 sequence: CASSRGTVDSNQPQHF. CDR3 coding DNA: TGCGCCAGCAGCCGAGGGACCGTCGATAGCAATCAGCCCCAGCATTTT.

The chain links TRBV9 to TRBJ2-5; TRBD2 is a possible D gene (5 bases). CDR1 is SGDLS, CDR2 YYNGEE, per germline. Trimming removed 3 bases at V and 1 base at J, with 13 bases between. This CDR3 has 15 residues. CDR3 nucleotides: TGTGCCAGCAGCGACGGCACTAGGGCCCAAGAGACCCAGTACTTC. The encoded protein is CASSDGTRAQETQYF.

This chain uses TRBV7-3 with TRBJ2-7; 8 nucleotides agree with TRBD2. The CDR3 has 13 amino acids. Trimming removed 2 bases from V and 3 bases from J; junction bases left unmatched: 0. Germline lookup yields CDR1 SGHTA and CDR2 FQGTGA. Here the CDR3 DNA reads TGTGCCAGCAGCTTAGCGGGAGGCTACGAGCAGTACTTC. Translating gives CASSLAGGYEQYF.

The chain carries TRBV6-6 and TRBJ1-2, with D possibly matching TRBD1 (6 bases). The CDR3 loop spans 14 amino acids. The germline CDR1 and CDR2 sequences are MNHNY and SVGAGI (reference sequence). Trimming took off 7 bases at V and 1 base at J, with 13 bases between the two ends. CDR3 in DNA: TGTGCCAGCAACGACAGGACGGATAACTATGGCTACACCTTC. Translating it yields CASNDRTDNYGYTF.

This clone was counted a single time. The V call is TRBV6-1, the J call TRBJ1-5; D is unresolved. The CDR3 extends over 14 amino acids. In germline, CDR1 is MNHNS, CDR2 SASEGT. The V end was cut by 0 bases, the J end by 4 bases, with 7 bases between. CDR3 bases: TGTGCCAGCAGTGAAGCGCGGGGTAATCAGCCCCAGCATTTT. This codes for CASSEARGNQPQHF.

The rearrangement uses TRBV4-1 and TRBJ1-5, with D maybe TRBD1 (5 bases). Between the trimmed V and J ends, which lost 4 bases and 1 base, there was a span of 14 bases. Germline lookup yields CDR1 MGHRA and CDR2 YSYEKL. This CDR3 has 16 amino acids. The CDR3 is CASSLSPGGSNQPQHF. Written as DNA, the CDR3 is TGCGCCAGCAGCCTCTCACCCGGGGGGAGCAATCAGCCCCAGCATTTT.

Only a few counts were recorded for this clone. The chain combines TRBV7-3 with TRBJ2-2; no clear D gene. Germline values: CDR1 SGHTA, CDR2 FQGTGA. Trimming pared 4 bases from V and 5 bases from J, leaving 8 bases between. The CDR3 consists of 13 residues. The chain's CDR3 is CASSSPLTGELFF. The CDR3 nucleotides are TGTGCCAGCAGCTCCCCGTTAACCGGGGAGCTGTTTTTT.

V is TRBV18 and J is TRBJ2-3, with TRBD2 identical over 8 bases. There are 17 residues in the CDR3. With 0 bases clipped from V and 4 bases from J, the junction kept 9 bases outside the gene matches. In germline, CDR1 is KGHSH, CDR2 LQKENI. CDR3: CASSPPRSGRGADTQYF. The DNA for the CDR3 is TGTGCCAGCTCACCACCGCGGAGCGGGAGAGGCGCAGATACGCAGTATTTT. Full variable domain (rest looked up from reference TRBV18 and TRBJ2-3): NAGVMQNPRHLVRRRGQEARLRCSPMKGHSHVYWYRQLPEEGLKFMVYLQKENIIDESGMPKERFSAEFPKEGPSILRIQQVVRGDSAAYFCASSPPRSGRGADTQYFGPGTRLTVL.

This chain joins TRBV30 and TRBJ1-2; D is perhaps TRBD1 (6 bases). Germline V gene lookup returns CDR1 GTSNPN and CDR2 SVGIG (reference sequence). Trimming cost V 5 bases and J 1 base, with 11 bases left between them. There are 13 residues in the CDR3. CDR3 region: CAWGQNHNYGYTF. CDR3 coding DNA: TGTGCCTGGGGACAGAATCATAACTATGGCTACACCTTC.

Comment on this clone: Its ends do not fully match the called genes, so a read error is possible. V gene TRBV18 combines with J gene TRBJ2-7; tentative D call: TRBD1 (5 bases). Germline V lookup: CDR1 KGHSH, CDR2 LQKENI. The CDR3 has 15 amino acids. CDR3 DNA sequence: TGTGCCGGCTCACCCTCGTTCCAGGGCGGTTTCGAGCAGTACTTC. Protein sequence: CAGSPSFQGGFEQYF.

CDR3 DNA: TGTGCCAGCAGAGCTGCTCAGGGGAGGAATGAAAAACTGTTTTTT. Protein: CASRAAQGRNEKLFF. The chain joins TRBV6-5 to TRBJ1-4; TRBD1 might be the D (6 bases). CDR1 and CDR2 from the germline V gene are MNHEY and SVGAGI. Trimming cost V 6 bases and J 5 bases, with 16 bases left between them. The CDR3 contains 15 residues.

This chain connects TRBV11-2 to TRBJ2-7; no clear D gene. CDR1 SGHAT and CDR2 FQNNGV come from the germline V gene. CDR3 length: 14 amino acids. Deletions cut 3 bases from V and 7 bases from J, with 16 bases between. The CDR3: CASSFSNGNPEQYF. The CDR3 nucleotides are TGTGCCAGCAGCTTTTCTAATGGTAACCCAGAGCAGTACTTC.

This clone showed up just a few times. The rearrangement joins TRBV5-1 to TRBJ2-3; D call uncertain. Germline V gene lookup returns CDR1 SGHRS and CDR2 YFSETQ. CDR3 length: 14 amino acids. Trimming pared 0 bases from V and 1 base from J, leaving 6 bases between. For the CDR3, the DNA is TGCGCCAGCAGCTTGGCTACGGGCACAGATACGCAGTATTTT. This codes for CASSLATGTDTQYF.

The J gene is TRBJ1-2, the V gene TRBV27, with D unresolved. V lost 2 bases to trimming and J lost 4 bases, with 14 bases between them. Germline lookup yields CDR1 MNHEY and CDR2 SMNVEV (reference sequence). The CDR3 is 15 amino acids. CDR3 coding DNA: TGTGCCAGCAGTTTAAATAGGACCCTGGGCTATGGCTACACCTTC. Encoded protein: CASSLNRTLGYGYTF.

The V and J genes are TRBV11-2 and TRBJ2-3; D is undetermined. V lost 7 bases, J lost 2 bases, and 16 bases lay in between. The CDR3 is made up of 15 amino acids. CDR1 and CDR2 from the germline V gene are SGHAT and FQNNGV. The CDR3 region has the DNA TGTGCCAGCACCCCCACCCGGTATAACACAGATACGCAGTATTTT. This encodes CASTPTRYNTDTQYF.

The V gene is TRBV2, the J gene TRBJ1-6; D ambiguous. Germline CDR1 is SNHLY and CDR2 is FYNNEI. The CDR3 is made up of 16 amino acids. V was cut by 4 bases and J by 0 bases, with 10 bases left in between. CDR3 region: CASSGPTSSYNSPLHF. As DNA, the CDR3 is TGTGCCAGCAGTGGACCGACGAGCTCCTATAATTCACCCCTCCACTTT.

The J gene is TRBJ1-1, the V gene TRBV27; no reliable D call. Germline CDR1 and CDR2: MNHEY and SMNVEV (reference sequence). CDR3 size: 13 residues. The ends were cut back, 5 bases at V and 7 bases at J, with 14 bases in the middle. DNA of the CDR3: TGTGCCAGCAGTACCCGACGGACGGTTGAAGCTTTCTTT. Amino acids: CASSTRRTVEAFF.

The chain couples TRBV15 to TRBJ2-1, with no clear D. CDR1 is LNHNV, CDR2 YYDKDF, per germline (reference sequence). This CDR3 has 16 residues. V dropped 5 bases and J dropped 0 bases, with 14 bases sitting between them. CDR3 DNA: TGTGCCACCAGCGCACCCCCGGCGAGCTCCTACAATGAGCAGTTCTTC. Translating it yields CATSAPPASSYNEQFF. Looking up the rest from reference TRBV15 and TRBJ2-1 gives the full variable domain: DAMVIQNPRYQVTQFGKPVTLSCSQTLNHNVMYWYQQKSSQAPKLLFHYYDKDFNNEADTPDNFQSRRPNTSFCFLDIRSPGLGDTAMYLCATSAPPASSYNEQFFGPGTRLTVL.

The rearrangement joins TRBV29-1 to TRBJ2-7, with 7 nucleotides matching TRBD2. This CDR3 is 14 amino acids long. Germline CDR1 is SQVTM and CDR2 is ANQGSEA. J lost 7 bases, V lost 0 bases, and 9 bases had no gene match. CDR3 amino acids: CSVEDGREETEQYF. The CDR3 region has the DNA TGCAGCGTTGAAGATGGTCGGGAGGAGACAGAGCAGTACTTC.

Points on this clone: One end of the junction fails to match germline, which may point to a read error. In DNA form, the CDR3 reads TGTGCTAGCAGGCGGACAGACAACACCGGGGAGCTGTTTTTT. Protein sequence: CASRRTDNTGELFF. This chain joins TRBV7-7 and TRBJ2-2; perhaps TRBD1 as D (6 bases). CDR3 length: 14 residues. CDR1 and CDR2 from the germline V gene are SSHAT and FNYEAQ (reference sequence).

V gene TRBV7-2 combines with J gene TRBJ2-7, with D unresolved. V was shortened by 5 bases and J by 2 bases, with 10 bases between the two germline ends. This CDR3 has 13 residues. CDR1 and CDR2 from the germline V gene are SGHTA and FQGNSA. This CDR3 is CASSGQAPYEQYF. CDR3 nucleotide sequence: TGTGCCAGCAGCGGCCAGGCTCCCTACGAGCAGTACTTC. Based on the CDR3 plus reference TRBV7-2 and TRBJ2-7, the full variable domain is GAGVSQSPSNKVTEKGKDVELRCDPISGHTALYWYRQSLGQGLEFLIYFQGNSAPDKSGLPSDRFSAERTGGSVSTLTIQRTQQEDSAVYLCASSGQAPYEQYFGPGTRLTVT.

The chain has TRBV7-9 and TRBJ2-2; D is unclear. The germline V gene has CDR1 SEHNR and CDR2 FQNEAQ (reference sequence). The V end lost 3 bases, the J end lost 9 bases, and 8 bases lay between the germline ends. This CDR3 has 12 residues. The CDR3 DNA sequence: TGTGCCAGCAGCTTGGGCCCCCGGGAGCTGTTTTTT. Its protein product is CASSLGPRELFF.

This sequence joins TRBV2 and TRBJ1-2; 8 positions agree with TRBD1. CDR1 is SNHLY and CDR2 is FYNNEI in the germline V gene. Losses at the gene ends were 7 bases for V and 0 bases for J; bases not matched to a gene: 7. This CDR3 region has 15 residues. The CDR3 DNA follows: TGTGCCAGCACCGTAGGACAGGGCGCTAACTATGGCTACACCTTC. Translating gives CASTVGQGANYGYTF.

V and J are TRBV6-6 and TRBJ2-2, with D possibly TRBD1 on 6 matching bases. Deletions cut 4 bases from V and 2 bases from J, with 14 bases between. Germline V gene data show CDR1 as MNHNY and CDR2 as SVGAGI (reference sequence). This CDR3 contains 16 residues. This chain's CDR3 is CASSWLQGRNTGELFF. Written as DNA, the CDR3 is TGTGCCAGCAGTTGGCTTCAGGGGCGTAACACCGGGGAGCTGTTTTTT.